This T cell receptor (beta chain) appears in the sequencing data of a study of blood T cell repertoires in COVID-19. Study context: Samples representing acute and convalescent COVID-19 were sourced from the United States, Italy and Spain. T cells, B-cell-depleted T cells, or PBMCs supplied cDNA or gDNA.

The CDR3 has 15 residues. The trim removed 2 bases at V and 6 bases at J, leaving 8 bases unmatched. The V gene's germline CDR1 is GTSNPN and CDR2 SVGIG (reference sequence). Authors' processing steps: Estimates of nucleated cell counts were drawn from the amplification of reference gene primers. Some clones are missing from TCRdb's copy, which holds only in-frame ones; the method was immunoSEQ multiplex PCR. Clone size and the V and J calls come from that table; the DNA yielded D and trimming. The sample carries 200,000 to 250,000 clones, 75% to 85% recorded once. The receptor was isolated from a woman in her twenties or thirties with COVID-19, enrolled during active disease. The chain employs TRBV30 and TRBJ1-5; 9 bases agree with TRBD1. The sample comprised peripheral blood. CDR3 coding DNA: TGTGCCTGGAGTATGGAGACAGGGGGTTTTCAGCCCCAGCATTTT. Protein product: CAWSMETGGFQPQHF.